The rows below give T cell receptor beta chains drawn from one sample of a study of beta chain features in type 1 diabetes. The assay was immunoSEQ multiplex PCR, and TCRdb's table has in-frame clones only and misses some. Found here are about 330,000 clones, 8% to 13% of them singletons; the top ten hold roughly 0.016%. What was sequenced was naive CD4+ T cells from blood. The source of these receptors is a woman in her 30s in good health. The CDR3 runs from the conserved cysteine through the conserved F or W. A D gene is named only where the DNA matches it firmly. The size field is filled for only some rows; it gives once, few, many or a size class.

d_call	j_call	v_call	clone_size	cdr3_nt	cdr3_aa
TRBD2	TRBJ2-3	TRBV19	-	TGTGCCAGTAGTACCGGGACTAGTCGCGGAACAGATACGCAGTATTTT	CASSTGTSRGTDTQYF
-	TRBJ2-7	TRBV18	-	TGTGCCAGCTCACCAGATGGGGCATACGAGCAGTACTTC	CASSPDGAYEQYF
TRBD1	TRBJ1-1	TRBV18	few	TGTGCCAGCTCACCTGGGACAGAGAACACTGAAGCTTTCTTT	CASSPGTENTEAFF
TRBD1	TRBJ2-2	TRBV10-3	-	TGTGCCATCAGCAGCCAGGGGGCGAACACCGGGGAGCTGTTTTTT	CAISSQGANTGELFF
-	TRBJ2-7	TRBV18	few	TGTGCCAGCTCACCACCAGGAGGATTAGCCTTTTACGAGCAGTACTTC	CASSPPGGLAFYEQYF
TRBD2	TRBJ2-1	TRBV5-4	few	TGTGCCAGCAGCGACCCTAGCGGCTCCTACAATGAGCAGTTCTTC	CASSDPSGSYNEQFF
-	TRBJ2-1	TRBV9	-	TGTGCCAGCAGCGTAGAGGTCGGGGAGGACTACAATGAGCAGTTCTTC	CASSVEVGEDYNEQFF
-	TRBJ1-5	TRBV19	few	TGTGCCAGTAGTGTGGCCCCTTCGGGTCAGCCCCAGCATTTT	CASSVAPSGQPQHF
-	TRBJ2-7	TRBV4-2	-	TGTGCCAGCAGCCAAACGGACAATAAGCAGTACTTC	CASSQTDNKQYF
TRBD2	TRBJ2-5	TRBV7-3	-	TGTGCCAGCAGCCTCAGCGGGAGTACAGAGACCCAGTACTTC	CASSLSGSTETQYF
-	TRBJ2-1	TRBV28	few	TGTGCCAGTATTACTTACCCTCTCACCGAGCAGTTCTTC	CASITYPLTEQFF